Sequencing of this T cell receptor (beta chain) was carried out in a study of T cell changes during pregnancy in multiple sclerosis (dated by TCRdb to 2018 to 2020). Context from the whole study: In women with multiple sclerosis, the researchers looked at how the T cell repertoire shifted as pregnancy progressed.

Comment on this clone: Its antigen remains undetermined. There are no base qualities to consult, and no much larger clone falls within one base.

Library creation used the immunoSEQ multiplex PCR assay. TCRdb carries this immuneACCESS record with in-frame sequences only. Its versions omit some clonotypes, under half of them owing to an unresolved V gene in the studies checked, with the rest unexplained. The sample table lists 70,000 to 95,000 clones, roughly 92% of them with a count of one. The ten biggest clones cover less than 2.5% of the sample. This clonotype originated in a female donor in good health, enrolled as a control in a pregnancy study. The specimen was peripheral blood, collected in the second trimester of pregnancy.

The CDR3 in this case is CASSQGWGAGGTYEQYF. The DNA sequence reads TGCGCCAGCAGCCAAGGGTGGGGAGCGGGGGGAACCTACGAGCAGTACTTC. The chain is assembled from TRBV4-1 and TRBJ2-5; the central 9 bases match TRBD2. The J call is doubtful: the DNA matches TRBJ2-7 better. The CDR3 holds 17 amino acids from the cysteine to the phenylalanine. CDR3 DNA is the only sequence kept; it has 51 bases, read in frame from the first base. CDR1 and CDR2 were assigned from the germline V gene as MGHRA and YSYEKL.